This T cell receptor beta chain derives from a study of regulatory T cells in long-lasting Graves disease. This clonotype has at least ten counts. Arm-PCR of CDR3 regions and iRepertoire HTBI primers were used to build TCR beta libraries. TCRdb called the multiplex PCR reads again in MiXCR, with one record for every CDR3 protein. The profile shows about 540,000 distinct CDR3 sequences, approximately 15% of them singletons. The CDR3 totals 15 residues. V shed 3 bases and J 4 bases; nucleotides not matched to a gene: 4. CDR1 is MRHNA and CDR2 is SNTAGT in the germline V gene. Described time point: newly diagnosed GD, antithyroid drugs for less than 3 months. PBMC-extracted RNA yielded the TCR library. This sample also belongs to another study, concerning T cells in Graves' hyperthyroidism and ophthalmopathy. That work states: Peripheral blood also featured most of the thyroid clonotypes expanded above 0.001.

The clonotype comes from a man aged 30 to 39 with Graves disease. The material sequenced was peripheral blood mononuclear cells (PBMCs), taken at new diagnosis, from a patient treated with antithyroid drugs. J is TRBJ2-3 and V is TRBV6-4; TRBD2 aligns across 10 bases. CDR3 loop: CASSERAGGADTQYF. The CDR3 DNA sequence: TGTGCCAGCAGTGAACGAGCGGGAGGGGCAGATACGCAGTATTTT.